Listed below are T cell receptor beta chains from one sample, sequenced in a study of cytomegalovirus exposure and HLA in healthy donors. Sequencing was performed with immunoSEQ multiplex PCR; in TCRdb, only in-frame clones are kept and a portion is missing. The sample shows 80,000 or so clones, and roughly an eighth sits with its ten largest clones. The material sequenced was PBMCs. The source of these receptors is a man aged 50 to 60 in good health and CMV-seropositive. The CDR3 runs from the conserved cysteine through the conserved F or W. The order of the fields is V gene, J gene, CDR3 protein.

TRBV9	TRBJ1-1	CASSGGTDTEAFF
TRBV10-1	TRBJ1-2	CASSDSAGYGYTF
TRBV15	TRBJ2-5	CATSRGTNKETQYF
TRBV5-6	TRBJ1-1	CASSLWRANTEAFF
TRBV6-1	TRBJ1-1	CASSPRSAGAEAFF
TRBV28	TRBJ1-2	CASSLGTGARIRGYTF
TRBV7-2	TRBJ1-1	CASSLFVESEAFF
TRBV18	TRBJ1-5	CAHSPSNRAVTGNQPQHF
TRBV2	TRBJ1-1	CASSDRGFEAFF
TRBV5-1	TRBJ2-2	CASSSSGNTGELFF
TRBV5-1	TRBJ1-3	CASSPGTGGGNTIYF
TRBV4-1	TRBJ2-2	CASSQGLAGTTGELFF
TRBV5-1	TRBJ2-2	CASSLTASGGELFF
TRBV6-5	TRBJ1-1	CASTRRGQTEAFF
TRBV19	TRBJ1-3	CASTPDRQGNTIYF
TRBV28	TRBJ1-1	CASSSTSGIAFF
TRBV5-1	TRBJ2-5	CASSLVEETQYF
TRBV9	TRBJ2-5	CASSVSGTSGGRETQYF
TRBV7-9	TRBJ2-3	CASSLARALAGRNTQYF
TRBV5-5	TRBJ2-2	CASSLGRSGGELFF
TRBV6-1	TRBJ1-1	CASSEDPGGDTEAFF
TRBV5-1	TRBJ2-1	CASSLALREVLNEQFF
TRBV5-1	TRBJ1-4	CASSPWKGVGNEKLFF
TRBV9	TRBJ2-2	CASTGRTSSGELFF